The 25 T cell receptor beta chains presented below share a single source sample, sequenced in a study of blood T cell repertoires in COVID-19. The data were produced by immunoSEQ multiplex PCR, yet TCRdb's version contains in-frame clones alone and is incomplete. This table holds 120,000 to 150,000 clones, approximately 80% found once. Sequenced input: peripheral blood. The receptors originated from a woman aged 45-59 years with acute or convalescent COVID-19.

The rearrangement joins TRBV28 to TRBJ2-1; 9 bases match TRBD2. Unmatched junction bases numbered 3, after V lost 2 bases and J lost 7 bases. CDR1 is MDHEN, CDR2 SYDVKM, per germline. The CDR3 spans 14 residues. The CDR3, as DNA: TGTGCCAGCAGTTTAGCGGGGGGGCGGAATGAGCAGTTCTTC. Amino acid sequence: CASSLAGGRNEQFF.

The chain joins TRBV7-2 to TRBJ1-5; D may be TRBD1 (6 bases). The CDR3 is 13 residues long. Germline V lookup: CDR1 SGHTA, CDR2 FQGNSA. Trimming removed 5 bases from V and 5 bases from J, with 10 bases in between. CDR3 bases: TGTGCCAGCAGCAAACAGGGAGATCAGCCCCAGCATTTT. Translated, it gives CASSKQGDQPQHF.

The chain links TRBV19 to TRBJ2-6; D call uncertain. This CDR3 is 15 amino acids long. CDR1 and CDR2 from the germline V gene are LNHDA and SQIVND (reference sequence). The ends were cut back, 4 bases at V and 1 base at J, with 8 bases in the middle. The CDR3 region has the DNA TGTGCCAGTAGTAATCTTCTATCTGGGGCCAACGTCCTGACTTTC. Amino acid sequence: CASSNLLSGANVLTF.

The chain recombines TRBV5-1 with TRBJ2-7, with no clear D. Germline V gene sequence: CDR1 SGHRS, CDR2 YFSETQ. This CDR3 contains 12 residues. V lost 8 bases to trimming and J lost 0 bases, with 9 bases between them. CDR3 loop: CASSQSSYEQYF. In DNA form, the CDR3 reads TGCGCCAGTTCACAGAGCTCCTACGAGCAGTACTTC.

The V gene is TRBV9, the J gene TRBJ1-5; D is possibly TRBD1 (6 bases). Germline V lookup: CDR1 SGDLS, CDR2 YYNGEE. The CDR3 spans 15 residues. Between the trimmed V and J ends, which lost 3 bases and 7 bases, there was a span of 17 bases. This CDR3 reads CASSADGTRGQPQHF. The CDR3, as DNA: TGTGCCAGCAGCGCCGACGGGACAAGAGGGCAGCCCCAGCATTTT.

CDR3 DNA sequence: TGTGCCAGCAGTCTAAGGACACTTCGAGAAAAAGGAAACACCATATATTTT. It specifies CASSLRTLREKGNTIYF. The V and J genes are TRBV6-2 or TRBV6-3 and TRBJ1-3; tentative D call: TRBD1 (5 bases). Deletions cut 5 bases from V and 4 bases from J, with 21 bases between. The CDR3 totals 17 residues. Germline CDR1 MNHEY, CDR2 SVGEGT.

The rearrangement joins TRBV7-9 to TRBJ1-6; TRBD1 agrees at 9 bases. The CDR3 totals 15 residues. V trimming: 3 bases; J trimming: 6 bases; junction bases outside the gene matches: 3. Germline assignment: CDR1 SEHNR and CDR2 FQNEAQ (reference sequence). CDR3: CASSFQDRGNSPLHF. The CDR3, as DNA: TGTGCCAGCAGCTTCCAGGACAGGGGTAATTCACCCCTCCACTTT.

The rearrangement joins TRBV3-1 (or the pseudogene TRBV3-2) to TRBJ1-1; D may be TRBD1 (5 bases). Trimming cost V 4 bases and J 8 bases, with 20 bases left between them. The germline gives CDR1 LGHDT, CDR2 YNNKEL (reference sequence). The CDR3 covers 15 residues. In DNA form, the CDR3 reads TGTGCCAGCAGCCCTGTCAGTTCAGGACATGTCGAAGCTTTCTTT. It codes for CASSPVSSGHVEAFF.

The chain uses TRBV6-5 and TRBJ2-7; D possibly corresponds to TRBD1 (6 bases). CDR1 and CDR2 from the germline V gene are MNHEY and SVGAGI. The V and J ends lost 0 bases and 12 bases respectively, with 21 bases between them. This CDR3 comprises 15 residues. The CDR3 DNA sequence: TGTGCCAGCAGTTACTCCCAGGGGCATGGAGGTCGGGCGTACTTC. Translated, it gives CASSYSQGHGGRAYF.

The chain has TRBV13 and TRBJ1-4; D remains ambiguous. The CDR3 contains 14 residues. CDR1 and CDR2 from the germline V gene are PRHDT and FYEKMQ (reference sequence). V lost 6 bases to trimming and J lost 4 bases, with 12 bases between them. As DNA, the CDR3 is TGTGCCAGCAGATCCCGGGAGAGTAATGAAAAACTGTTTTTT. Amino acid sequence: CASRSRESNEKLFF.

V and J are TRBV24-1 and TRBJ2-2; TRBD1 agrees at 10 bases. J lost 1 base, V lost 4 bases, and 14 bases had no gene match. The germline V gene encodes CDR1 KGHDR and CDR2 SFDVKD. This CDR3 comprises 20 residues. DNA of the CDR3: TGTGCCACCAGTGACCCCGCCCGACAGGGGGCGGGAATGAACACCGGGGAGCTGTTTTTT. Protein: CATSDPARQGAGMNTGELFF.

The DNA for the CDR3 is TGTGCCAGCAGCATCGGGACTGCTACTGAAGCTTTCTTT. It is translated as CASSIGTATEAFF. The genes are TRBV11-1 and TRBJ1-1, with D tentatively TRBD1 (5 bases). This CDR3 region has 13 residues. Trimming shortened V by 5 bases and J by 5 bases, and 12 bases separated the two germline ends. From germline, CDR1 is SGHAT and CDR2 FQDESV (reference sequence).

The chain links TRBV7-2 to TRBJ1-1; 7 bases line up with TRBD1. Germline CDR1 reads SGHTA; CDR2 reads FQGNSA. The ends lost 6 bases at V and 0 bases at J; junction bases unmatched: 7. The CDR3 covers 15 residues. CDR3 DNA sequence: TGTGCCAGCAGGCTAGGAGGGGGCTTGAACACTGAAGCTTTCTTT. Residues: CASRLGGGLNTEAFF. Combining the CDR3 with reference TRBV7-2 and TRBJ1-1 gives the whole variable domain GAGVSQSPSNKVTEKGKDVELRCDPISGHTALYWYRQSLGQGLEFLIYFQGNSAPDKSGLPSDRFSAERTGGSVSTLTIQRTQQEDSAVYLCASRLGGGLNTEAFFGQGTRLTVV.

In its sample, this clone was seen once. This sequence joins TRBV18 and TRBJ1-2; 7 positions agree with TRBD1. V dropped 2 bases and J dropped 3; count of bases not matched to a gene: 9. CDR3 size: 16 residues. Germline V gene sequence: CDR1 KGHSH, CDR2 LQKENI. The CDR3 bases are TGTGCCAGCTCACCATGGGGTAGGGGGCAAGACTATGGCTACACCTTC. Amino acid sequence: CASSPWGRGQDYGYTF.

Turning to this clone: Additional DNA sequences in this sample encode the identical CDR3. The CDR3 sequence is CASSQGGNRDREVVEQYF. DNA of the CDR3: TGTGCCAGCAGCCAAGGAGGCAACCGGGATAGGGAGGTGGTCGAGCAGTACTTC. The V and J genes are TRBV3-1 (or the pseudogene TRBV3-2) and TRBJ2-7; TRBD2 might be the D (6 bases). Germline V gene sequence: CDR1 LGHDT, CDR2 YNNKEL (reference sequence). The CDR3 is made up of 18 amino acids. V was pared by 1 base and J by 6 bases, with 25 bases between.

The V and J genes are TRBV7-2 and TRBJ2-1; 13 positions agree with TRBD2. The CDR3 extends over 19 amino acids. Germline values: CDR1 SGHTA, CDR2 FQGNSA. The J segment lost 0 bases and the V segment lost 3 bases, leaving 8 bases of the junction unmatched. CDR3 DNA sequence: TGTGCCAGCAGCTTGGAACCCGGGACTAGCGGGGCCTCCTACAATGAGCAGTTCTTC. This sequence encodes CASSLEPGTSGASYNEQFF.

This clone showed up just a few times. The rearrangement joins TRBV4-2 to TRBJ2-2; D may be TRBD1 (6 bases). The CDR3 has 15 amino acids. Trimming left V 1 base short and J 5 bases short, with 11 bases between. CDR1 and CDR2 from the germline V gene are LGHNA and YNFKEQ. In DNA, the CDR3 is TGTGCCAGCAGCCAAGGACAGGTAGCGACCGGGGAGCTGTTTTTT. Its protein is CASSQGQVATGELFF.

The CDR3 loop is CASSLQESNQPQHF. CDR3 nucleotides: TGTGCCAGCAGCCTACAGGAGAGCAATCAGCCCCAGCATTTT. The chain carries TRBV6-5 and TRBJ1-5; D is perhaps TRBD1 (5 bases). This CDR3 contains 14 residues. Germline V gene data show CDR1 as MNHEY and CDR2 as SVGAGI. The germline V and J ends were trimmed by 6 bases and 1 base, with 10 bases remaining between them.

The chain carries TRBV30 and TRBJ1-5; 7 bases align to TRBD1. Trimming took 0 bases from V and 5 from J; bases not matched to a gene: 1. The CDR3 has 13 amino acids. CDR1 and CDR2 (germline): GTSNPN, SVGIG (reference sequence). CDR3 sequence reads: CAWSVQGHQPQHF. CDR3 DNA: TGTGCCTGGAGTGTACAGGGGCATCAGCCCCAGCATTTT.

This chain links TRBV4-3 with TRBJ1-2; tentative D call: TRBD1 (6 bases). The CDR3 sequence is 16 residues long. Germline V gene data show CDR1 as LGHNA and CDR2 as YSLEER. Between the trimmed V and J ends, which lost 0 bases and 4 bases, there was a span of 15 bases. The CDR3 sequence is CASSQDWGQNLYGYTF. The DNA for the CDR3 is TGCGCCAGCAGCCAAGATTGGGGGCAAAACCTCTATGGCTACACCTTC.

This chain connects TRBV4-2 to TRBJ1-2; TRBD1 matches 7 bases. The CDR3 sequence is 17 residues long. Germline V gene data show CDR1 as LGHNA and CDR2 as YNFKEQ. V was clipped by 6 bases and J by 3 bases; unmatched bases: 16. The CDR3 DNA reads TGTGCCAGCAGTCCGGGACAGTTGGAACTCGGGGACTATGGCTACACCTTC. The encoded protein is CASSPGQLELGDYGYTF.

The chain couples TRBV13 to TRBJ1-1, with TRBD1 matching 10 bases. Looked up from germline, CDR1 is PRHDT and CDR2 is FYEKMQ (reference sequence). The trim removed 5 bases at V and 8 bases at J, leaving 8 bases unmatched. This CDR3 contains 14 residues. CDR3 sequence reads: CASSQGQGDREAFF. The CDR3 region has the DNA TGTGCCAGCAGCCAAGGACAGGGGGATAGGGAAGCTTTCTTT.

The chain uses TRBV19 and TRBJ1-5; no reliable D call. V was cut by 5 bases and J by 2 bases, with 19 bases left in between. The CDR3 runs to 17 residues. The germline V gene has CDR1 LNHDA and CDR2 SQIVND (reference sequence). DNA for the CDR3: TGTGCCAGTAGTCCAGAGGGAAGTTCCCTTCGCAATCAGCCCCAGCATTTT. This encodes CASSPEGSSLRNQPQHF.

This chain uses TRBV5-4 with TRBJ2-3; D remains unclear. The CDR3 runs to 15 residues. The V gene lost 1 base and the J gene lost 5 bases, with 14 bases spanning the gap. CDR1 is SGHNT and CDR2 is YYREEE in the germline V gene (reference sequence). This CDR3 is CASSLSLLAGDTQYF. The DNA for the CDR3 is TGTGCCAGCAGCTTGTCGCTTTTAGCCGGAGATACGCAGTATTTT.

The V and J genes are TRBV11-2 and TRBJ1-4, with TRBD1 identical over 7 bases. Germline CDR1 and CDR2: SGHAT and FQNNGV. The CDR3 runs 14 residues. Losses at the gene ends were 5 bases for V and 4 bases for J; bases not matched to a gene: 4. CDR3 sequence: CASSRTGINEKLFF. The CDR3 region has the DNA TGTGCCAGCAGCCGGACAGGAATTAATGAAAAACTGTTTTTT.